Listed here are 12 T cell receptor beta chains from one sample, sequenced in a study of blood T cell repertoires in COVID-19. This table comes from immunoSEQ multiplex PCR, and its TCRdb copy is limited to in-frame clones, with some not included. The table lists 120,000 or so clones, about four fifths of them singletons, with 16% in the top ten. The sequencing input was peripheral blood. The receptor set was obtained from a woman aged 60-75 years with acute or convalescent COVID-19.

This rearrangement joins TRBV19 to TRBJ2-1; no clear D gene. The CDR3 contains 15 residues. V was shortened by 6 bases and J by 8 bases, with 20 bases between the two germline ends. Germline CDR1 is LNHDA and CDR2 is SQIVND (reference sequence). CDR3: CASSPPEQKVDEQFF. The CDR3 bases are TGTGCCAGTAGCCCGCCTGAACAGAAGGTCGATGAGCAGTTCTTC.

The rearrangement links TRBV7-2 to TRBJ2-2; D may be TRBD1 (6 bases). The CDR3 contains 15 residues. V was pared by 5 bases and J by 4 bases, with 14 bases between. Germline CDR1 is SGHTA and CDR2 is FQGNSA. The CDR3 is CASSQNGQSTGELFF. In DNA, the CDR3 is TGTGCCAGCAGCCAGAACGGACAGAGCACCGGGGAGCTGTTTTTT.

The chain joins TRBV4-3 to TRBJ1-2, with a possible D match to TRBD1 (6 bases). Trimming pared 0 bases from V and 2 bases from J, leaving 10 bases between. Germline CDR1 LGHNA, CDR2 YSLEER. This CDR3 has 15 residues. CDR3 protein: CASSQEYRENYGYTF. CDR3 sequence (DNA): TGCGCCAGCAGCCAAGAGTACAGGGAGAACTATGGCTACACCTTC.

This chain uses TRBV7-9 with TRBJ2-3, with TRBD2 matching 12 bases. The CDR3 is 16 amino acids. V gave up 5 bases and J gave up 2 bases; unmatched junction bases: 5. Germline lookup yields CDR1 SEHNR and CDR2 FQNEAQ (reference sequence). The CDR3 region has the DNA TGTGCCAGCAGCAAACTAGCGGGGGGTGTCACAGATACGCAGTATTTT. The encoded protein is CASSKLAGGVTDTQYF.

The chain links TRBV11-2 to TRBJ1-6; the match to TRBD1 covers 7 bases. Germline values: CDR1 SGHAT, CDR2 FQNNGV. The CDR3 length is 16 residues. J lost 7 bases, V lost 4 bases, and 10 bases had no gene match. The CDR3 loop reads CASSYKLQGWNSPLHF. The CDR3 nucleotides are TGTGCCAGCAGCTATAAATTACAGGGGTGGAATTCACCCCTCCACTTT.

The chain links TRBV19 to TRBJ2-1; 14 bases map to TRBD2. In germline, CDR1 is LNHDA, CDR2 SQIVND (reference sequence). CDR3 size: 16 residues. V shed 4 bases and J 8 bases; nucleotides not matched to a gene: 7. CDR3 bases: TGTGCCAGTAGTACCCGACTAGCGGGGGGGTTTGATGAGCAGTTCTTC. Translating gives CASSTRLAGGFDEQFF. Full variable domain (missing parts from reference TRBV19 and TRBJ2-1): DGGITQSPKYLFRKEGQNVTLSCEQNLNHDAMYWYRQDPGQGLRLIYYSQIVNDFQKGDIAEGYSVSREKKESFPLTVTSAQKNPTAFYLCASSTRLAGGFDEQFFGPGTRLTVL.

The V gene is TRBV5-1, the J gene TRBJ2-5; 7 bases fit TRBD2. CDR1 is SGHRS, CDR2 YFSETQ, per germline. The CDR3 length is 14 residues. The J segment lost 2 bases and the V segment lost 0 bases, leaving 1 base of the junction unmatched. As DNA, the CDR3 is TGCGCCAGCAGCTTGGCCGGGGGGCAAGAGACCCAGTACTTC. Its protein product is CASSLAGGQETQYF.

The chain employs TRBV29-1 and TRBJ1-1; the match to TRBD1 covers 7 bases. The CDR3 is 12 residues long. The trim removed 4 bases at V and 6 bases at J, leaving 5 bases unmatched. CDR1 and CDR2 (germline): SQVTM, ANQGSEA. The CDR3 sequence is CSVARRGPEAFF. DNA for the CDR3: TGCAGCGTTGCCCGAAGGGGGCCTGAAGCTTTCTTT.

This clone occurred once. V gene TRBV6-5 combines with J gene TRBJ1-2; no clear D. The V and J ends lost 9 bases and 3 bases respectively, with 14 bases between them. CDR1 MNHEY and CDR2 SVGAGI come from the germline V gene. The CDR3 has 13 amino acids. In DNA, the CDR3 is TGTGCCAGTTCTCCTACTATTTACTATGGCTACACCTTC. As protein: CASSPTIYYGYTF.

The rearrangement uses TRBV7-3 and TRBJ2-5; 7 bases fit TRBD2. Per the germline V gene, CDR1 is SGHTA and CDR2 is FQGTGA. V shed 4 bases and J 9 bases; nucleotides not matched to a gene: 8. The CDR3 length is 13 residues. The CDR3 sequence: CASSSLADGAQYF. DNA for the CDR3: TGTGCCAGCAGCTCTCTAGCGGACGGAGCCCAGTACTTC.

This rearrangement joins TRBV19 to TRBJ2-3; 14 nucleotides line up with TRBD2. Germline V gene lookup returns CDR1 LNHDA and CDR2 SQIVND (reference sequence). This CDR3 contains 15 residues. Losses at the gene ends were 6 bases for V and 3 bases for J; bases not matched to a gene: 2. CDR3 in DNA: TGTGCCAGTAGGGGACTAGCGGGGGTTACAGATACGCAGTATTTT. Its protein is CASRGLAGVTDTQYF.

This clone was observed once. V is TRBV28 and J is TRBJ2-5, with 7 nucleotides matching TRBD1. CDR1 MDHEN and CDR2 SYDVKM come from the germline V gene. V trimming: 5 bases; J trimming: 1 base; junction bases outside the gene matches: 4. The length of the CDR3 is 14 residues. CDR3 residues: CASSTTGVQETQYF. CDR3 nucleotide sequence: TGTGCCAGCAGTACCACAGGGGTCCAAGAGACCCAGTACTTC.